The 7 T cell receptor beta chains below were found in one sample sequenced in a study of T cells in localized non-small cell lung cancer. This table comes from immunoSEQ multiplex PCR, and its TCRdb copy is limited to in-frame clones, with some not included. Seen here are 1,700 or so clones, about 25% observed once, and the top ten hold over 7%. Source: normal lung tissue next to the tumor, taken before any cancer treatment. The receptor set was obtained from a female donor older than 55 with stage II squamous cell lung carcinoma.

V and J are TRBV29-1 and TRBJ1-2; D gene uncertain. CDR3 size: 13 residues. V was clipped by 6 bases and J by 2 bases, with 13 bases between them. CDR1 SQVTM and CDR2 ANQGSEA come from the germline V gene. CDR3 coding DNA: TGCAGCGTCCATTCGAGGAGGAACTATGGCTACACCTTC. Protein sequence: CSVHSRRNYGYTF.

This clone has just a few counts. The chain joins TRBV9 to TRBJ1-5; TRBD1 matches 7 bases. Trimming removed 5 bases from V and 4 bases from J; junction bases left unmatched: 9. Germline V gene data show CDR1 as SGDLS and CDR2 as YYNGEE. The CDR3 has 15 residues. CDR3 in amino acids: CASSEEGQANQPQHF. CDR3 nucleotide sequence: TGTGCCAGCAGTGAAGAAGGACAGGCTAATCAGCCCCAGCATTTT.

The chain links TRBV28 to TRBJ2-1; 10 positions agree with TRBD2. The CDR3 contains 12 residues. The germline gives CDR1 MDHEN, CDR2 SYDVKM. J lost 9 bases, V lost 6 bases, and 2 bases had no gene match. The CDR3 spells CASRLAGIEQFF. The DNA of the CDR3 is TGTGCCAGCAGACTAGCGGGAATTGAGCAGTTCTTC.

This clone is classed as medium-sized. V is TRBV11-3 and J is TRBJ1-2; 7 bases match TRBD1. The CDR3 is 15 amino acids. Trimming removed 5 bases from V and 2 bases from J; junction bases left unmatched: 8. Looked up from germline, CDR1 is SGHNT and CDR2 is YENEEA. The CDR3 region is CASSRQEGQNYGYTF. CDR3 bases: TGTGCCAGCAGCCGACAGGAGGGACAGAACTATGGCTACACCTTC.

This chain joins TRBV6-1 and TRBJ2-1, with 9 bases identical to TRBD2. Germline V lookup: CDR1 MNHNS, CDR2 SASEGT. The CDR3 has 14 residues. V was clipped by 1 base and J by 6 bases; unmatched bases: 1. The CDR3 bases are TGTGCCAGCAGTGAAGGGCGGGAGGGCAATGAGCAGTTCTTC. It yields the protein CASSEGREGNEQFF.

The V gene is TRBV11-3, the J gene TRBJ2-1; 7 bases match TRBD1. Germline V gene data show CDR1 as SGHNT and CDR2 as YENEEA. The V segment lost 4 bases and the J segment 6 bases; nucleotides outside the gene matches: 9. The CDR3 totals 15 residues. The CDR3 protein is CASSSGTADGNEQFF. CDR3 nucleotides: TGTGCCAGCAGCTCAGGGACAGCGGACGGCAATGAGCAGTTCTTC. The whole variable domain, filled in from reference TRBV11-3 and TRBJ2-1, reads EAGVVQSPRYKIIEKKQPVAFWCNPISGHNTLYWYLQNLGQGPELLIRYENEEAVDDSQLPKDRFSAERLKGVDSTLKIQPAELGDSAVYLCASSSGTADGNEQFFGPGTRLTVL.

The V and J genes are TRBV10-2 and TRBJ2-3; D is perhaps TRBD1 or TRBD2 (5 bases each). This CDR3 has 16 amino acids. CDR1 WSHSY and CDR2 SAAADI come from the germline V gene. V was clipped by 4 bases and J by 0 bases, with 14 bases between them. Here the CDR3 reads CASSVLWGTSTDTQYF. For the CDR3, the DNA is TGCGCCAGCAGTGTGCTGTGGGGGACGAGCACAGATACGCAGTATTTT.